The 20 T cell receptor beta chains in this list originate from one sample, sequenced in a study of blood T cell repertoires in COVID-19. TCRdb's copy holds only in-frame clones and misses some; the assay was immunoSEQ multiplex PCR. In the table there are about 170,000 clones, roughly 84% of which are singletons. The sequencing sample was made of peripheral blood. The receptors were sampled from a woman aged 70-85 years with COVID-19, enrolled during active disease.

The chain combines TRBV18 with TRBJ2-3, with a possible D match to TRBD1 (6 bases). The CDR3 is 16 amino acids. Germline V gives CDR1 KGHSH, CDR2 LQKENI. Trimming removed 1 base from V and 2 bases from J, with 13 bases in between. CDR3 DNA: TGTGCCAGCTCACCACGGTGGGCAGGGGACACAGATACGCAGTATTTT. Translated: CASSPRWAGDTDTQYF.

A few counts support this clone. The chain uses TRBV6-6 and TRBJ2-3; the match to TRBD2 covers 9 bases. This CDR3 region has 14 residues. CDR1 is MNHNY, CDR2 SVGAGI, per germline (reference sequence). J lost 5 bases, V lost 5 bases, and 5 bases had no gene match. CDR3 DNA: TGTGCCAGCAGTAAGGGACTAGCCAAAGATACGCAGTATTTT. Protein sequence: CASSKGLAKDTQYF.

This clone was recorded a few times. The chain combines TRBV7-2 with TRBJ2-7; the match to TRBD2 covers 12 bases. CDR1 SGHTA and CDR2 FQGNSA come from the germline V gene. The CDR3 has 16 amino acids. Trimming took 0 bases from V and 2 from J; bases not matched to a gene: 2. CDR3 DNA: TGTGCCAGCAGCTTAGCTGGGACTAGCGGGCCCTACGAGCAGTACTTC. It translates to CASSLAGTSGPYEQYF. Looking up the rest from reference TRBV7-2 and TRBJ2-7 gives the full variable domain: GAGVSQSPSNKVTEKGKDVELRCDPISGHTALYWYRQSLGQGLEFLIYFQGNSAPDKSGLPSDRFSAERTGGSVSTLTIQRTQQEDSAVYLCASSLAGTSGPYEQYFGPGTRLTVT.

The chain uses TRBV6-6 and TRBJ1-6, with 9 bases that match TRBD1. CDR1 and CDR2 from the germline V gene are MNHNY and SVGAGI (reference sequence). The CDR3 spans 15 residues. The V and J ends lost 4 bases and 11 bases, in that order; junction bases with no gene match: 9. CDR3 nucleotides: TGTGCCAGCAGTTTAAACGGACAGGGGAGGACACCCCTCCACTTT. The encoded protein is CASSLNGQGRTPLHF.

The chain combines TRBV30 with TRBJ1-1, with TRBD1 as a possible D gene (5 bases). This CDR3 contains 17 residues. Germline loops: CDR1 GTSNPN, CDR2 SVGIG (reference sequence). The ends were cut back, 4 bases at V and 5 bases at J, with 26 bases in the middle. In nucleotides, the CDR3 is TGTGCCTGGAACAGCGGGACGTGGAACATCAAGACAACTGAAGCTTTCTTT. Its translation is CAWNSGTWNIKTTEAFF. The whole variable domain, filled in from reference TRBV30 and TRBJ1-1, reads SQTIHQWPATLVQPVGSPLSLECTVEGTSNPNLYWYRQAAGRGLQLLFYSVGIGQISSEVPQNLSASRPQDRQFILSSKKLLLSDSGFYLCAWNSGTWNIKTTEAFFGQGTRLTVV.

The chain links TRBV25-1 to TRBJ2-2, with TRBD2 identical over 13 bases. Trimming cost V 8 bases and J 11 bases; bases outside gene matches: 11. There are 15 residues in the CDR3. In germline, CDR1 is MGHDK, CDR2 SYGVNS. Here the CDR3 DNA reads TGTGCCAGCTCGAAGCGACTAGCGGGAGGTACTGAGCTGTTTTTT. This encodes CASSKRLAGGTELFF.

The chain has TRBV3-1 (or the pseudogene TRBV3-2) and TRBJ1-5, with D unclear. Germline CDR1 is LGHDT and CDR2 is YNNKEL (reference sequence). The CDR3 is made up of 16 amino acids. The V gene lost 4 bases and the J gene lost 2 bases, with 15 bases spanning the gap. This chain's CDR3 is CASSLTLPAGNQPQHF. Here the CDR3 DNA reads TGTGCCAGCAGCCTCACGCTTCCTGCGGGCAATCAGCCCCAGCATTTT.

This clone was seen a handful of times. This sequence joins TRBV27 and TRBJ1-5; perhaps TRBD1 as D (6 bases). CDR3 length: 17 residues. Germline V gene data show CDR1 as MNHEY and CDR2 as SMNVEV (reference sequence). With 0 bases removed from V and 1 base from J, the gap between germline ends came to 13 bases. The CDR3 loop is CASSLSIAQGSNQPQHF. As DNA, the CDR3 is TGTGCCAGCAGTTTATCGATAGCCCAGGGGAGCAATCAGCCCCAGCATTTT.

The rearrangement joins TRBV28 to TRBJ1-2, with a tentative D call TRBD1 (6 bases). Germline V gene lookup returns CDR1 MDHEN and CDR2 SYDVKM. The CDR3 covers 16 residues. V was cut by 4 bases and J by 4 bases, with 19 bases left in between. DNA for the CDR3: TGTGCCAGCAGTTCCACTTACAGGGTTTGGAGCTATGGCTACACCTTC. Translation: CASSSTYRVWSYGYTF.

The chain links TRBV5-1 to TRBJ1-4; a possible D gene is TRBD1 (5 bases). The CDR3 has 14 residues. The germline V gene has CDR1 SGHRS and CDR2 YFSETQ. V lost 5 bases, J lost 3 bases, and 11 bases lay in between. This chain's CDR3 is CASRQGAANEKLFF. The CDR3 nucleotides are TGCGCCAGCAGGCAGGGTGCAGCTAATGAAAAACTGTTTTTT.

The V call is TRBV5-4, the J call TRBJ1-1; D not certain. This CDR3 contains 15 residues. V was cut by 2 bases and J by 0 bases, with 11 bases left in between. In germline, CDR1 is SGHNT, CDR2 YYREEE (reference sequence). CDR3 residues: CASSFDAGVNTEAFF. In nucleotides, the CDR3 is TGTGCCAGCAGCTTCGACGCCGGAGTGAACACTGAAGCTTTCTTT.

V gene TRBV7-2 combines with J gene TRBJ2-3; 7 bases fit TRBD1. V was pared by 4 bases and J by 4 bases, with 5 bases of the junction left unmatched. In germline, CDR1 is SGHTA, CDR2 FQGNSA. The CDR3 contains 14 residues. The CDR3 coding sequence is TGTGCCAGCAGCTACGGACAGGCGGCAGATACGCAGTATTTT. Protein product: CASSYGQAADTQYF.

The chain uses TRBV6-1 and TRBJ1-2; TRBD1 agrees at 12 bases. CDR3 length equals 14 residues. With V trimmed by 2 bases and J by 10 bases, 5 bases remained unmatched. Germline V CDR1 and CDR2: MNHNS, SASEGT. The CDR3 DNA sequence: TGTGCCAGCAGTGAACACGGGACAGGGGGCGACTACACCTTC. Its translation is CASSEHGTGGDYTF.

The gene calls are TRBV28 and TRBJ1-5, with 8 positions matching TRBD1. Trimming took 4 bases from V and 2 from J; bases not matched to a gene: 7. The germline CDR1 and CDR2 sequences are MDHEN and SYDVKM. This CDR3 contains 16 residues. CDR3 in amino acids: CASSSTDRGGNQPQHF. In DNA, the CDR3 is TGTGCCAGCAGTTCTACCGACAGGGGAGGCAATCAGCCCCAGCATTTT.

V and J are TRBV28 and TRBJ2-7, with D maybe TRBD2 (6 bases). Trimming removed 6 bases at V and 7 bases at J, with 16 bases between. Germline assignment: CDR1 MDHEN and CDR2 SYDVKM. This CDR3 is built from 13 residues. The CDR3 DNA is TGTGCCAGCAGCACCACCCGGGGAGGAGAGCAGTACGTC. It is translated as CASSTTRGGEQYV.

V gene TRBV5-1 combines with J gene TRBJ2-7; D unresolved. The CDR3 length is 13 residues. From germline, CDR1 is SGHRS and CDR2 YFSETQ. Trimming shortened V by 3 bases and J by 5 bases, and 12 bases separated the two germline ends. The CDR3 loop is CASSWAGIDEQYF. The CDR3 nucleotides are TGCGCCAGCAGCTGGGCCGGTATCGACGAGCAGTACTTC. The entire variable domain, with the rest obtained from reference TRBV5-1 and TRBJ2-7, is as follows: KAGVTQTPRYLIKTRGQQVTLSCSPISGHRSVSWYQQTPGQGLQFLFEYFSETQRNKGNFPGRFSGRQFSNSRSEMNVSTLELGDSALYLCASSWAGIDEQYFGPGTRLTVT.

The chain has TRBV12-3 or TRBV12-4 and TRBJ1-2; 10 bases match TRBD1. CDR3 length: 13 residues. V was pared by 5 bases and J by 11 bases, with 8 bases of the junction left unmatched. This CDR3 reads CASSLGGQGSYTF. The CDR3 DNA is TGTGCCAGCAGTCTTGGGGGACAGGGGAGTTACACCTTC.

The chain links TRBV7-8 to TRBJ1-6; D uncertain. Germline CDR1 and CDR2: SGHVS and FQNEAQ. This CDR3 spans 15 amino acids. The V end was cut by 2 bases, the J end by 3 bases, with 8 bases between. CDR3 in DNA: TGTGCCAGCAGCTTAATGGAGAACTATAATTCACCCCTCCACTTT. Its protein product is CASSLMENYNSPLHF.

V is TRBV3-1 (or the pseudogene TRBV3-2) and J is TRBJ2-7; D possibly corresponds to TRBD2 (5 bases). The V end was cut by 3 bases, the J end by 5 bases, with 26 bases between. Looked up from germline, CDR1 is LGHDT and CDR2 is YNNKEL (reference sequence). The CDR3 is 18 amino acids. This CDR3 is CASSQPLSSGSLGDEQYV. CDR3 sequence (DNA): TGTGCCAGCAGCCAGCCCCTTTCTAGTGGGAGCCTAGGCGACGAGCAGTACGTC.

V and J are TRBV6-5 and TRBJ1-2; no clear D gene. Trimming removed 4 bases at V and 1 base at J, with 10 bases between. In germline, CDR1 is MNHEY, CDR2 SVGAGI. The CDR3 has 14 residues. CDR3 loop: CASSLQIFNYGYTF. The CDR3 region has the DNA TGTGCCAGCAGTTTACAGATTTTTAACTATGGCTACACCTTC.